This T cell receptor beta chain appears in the sequencing data of a study of T-cell reconstitution after alpha-beta-depleted transplantation in children. Notes on the study in general: Hyperexpanded clones declined; after one year, newly produced T cells mostly supplied diversity. Reportedly, only several hundred clones from non-depleted graft cells drove alpha-beta T-cell counts at about two months. Where some patients showed high TCRbeta diversity at day 60, it came from recipient T cells and thymic progenitors that had survived.

This CDR3 is built from 12 residues. The germline V gene has CDR1 SNHLY and CDR2 FYNNEI. V lost 7 bases and J lost 5, with 11 bases in between. This clonotype was recorded many times. Its antigen is as yet unknown. Unique molecular identifiers were incorporated when the TCRbeta library was constructed. TCRdb fed the PCR reads into MiXCR, producing one record per CDR3 protein. The profile shows 490,000 or so distinct CDR3 sequences, approximately 10% of them singletons. This specimen consisted of PBMCs, obtained before TCRalphabeta/CD19-depleted stem cell transplant. This receptor was taken from a child aged 2 to 10 with inherited bone marrow failure, due to receive a stem cell transplant. This sequence joins TRBV2 and TRBJ2-5, with a weak D call TRBD2 (6 bases). CDR3 sequence reads: CASKGLGETQYF. The CDR3 nucleotides read TGTGCCAGCAAGGGACTCGGGGAGACCCAGTACTTC.